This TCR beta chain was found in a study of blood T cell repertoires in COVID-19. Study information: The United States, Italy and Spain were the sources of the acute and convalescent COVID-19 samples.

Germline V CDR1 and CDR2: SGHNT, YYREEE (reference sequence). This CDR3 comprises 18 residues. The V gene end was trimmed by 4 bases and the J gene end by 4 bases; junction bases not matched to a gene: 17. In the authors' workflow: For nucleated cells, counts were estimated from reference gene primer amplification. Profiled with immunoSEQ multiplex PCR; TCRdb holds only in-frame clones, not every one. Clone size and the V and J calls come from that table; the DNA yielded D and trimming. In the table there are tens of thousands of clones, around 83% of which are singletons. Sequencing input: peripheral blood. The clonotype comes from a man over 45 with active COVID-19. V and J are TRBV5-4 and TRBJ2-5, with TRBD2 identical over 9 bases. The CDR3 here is CASSPTGRGGSVGETQYF. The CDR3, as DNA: TGTGCCAGCAGCCCCACTGGGCGGGGGGGCTCGGTCGGAGAGACCCAGTACTTC.